This T cell receptor (beta chain) was recovered during a study of T cell repertoires in cytomegalovirus infection. As for the study in general: Recently identified HLA-C-restricted CMV epitopes and well-studied HLA-B-restricted CMV epitopes were used by the study. Public signatures in TCR beta pointed to CMV infection and matching HLA type.

Study observations and caveats: HLA-C-restricted CMV clonotypes gave the most frequent clonotype in two of eight donors. Cumulative frequency (of public TCR beta family members) identified carriers of CMV plus the relevant HLA.

This clonotype was seen a few times. The antigen is unknown. TCRdb reprocessed the reads with MiXCR, giving one entry per CDR3 protein. Altogether about 830,000 distinct CDR3 sequences are present, around a third being singletons, with the ten largest covering 9.5% to 15%. Germline V gives CDR1 SGHVS, CDR2 FQNEAQ. Trimming stripped 5 bases from V and 0 bases from J, with 15 bases between. This CDR3 region has 16 residues. Source: cultured CD8+ T cells from PBMCs, taken from culture after CMV antigen stimulation. The V call is TRBV7-8, the J call TRBJ2-3, with no clear D. This TCR came from a human donor in good health (CMV status not recorded). Some clones in this sample may be carry-over from other donors' samples. The DNA for the CDR3 is TGTGCCAGCAGCCCGATGGACGGACCAAGCACAGATACGCAGTATTTT. It encodes CASSPMDGPSTDTQYF.